Each of the 6 T cell receptor beta chains below was sequenced from the same sample in a study of cytomegalovirus exposure and HLA in healthy donors. PCR used 60 Vbeta primers and 13 Jbeta primers. Measured with immunoSEQ multiplex PCR; TCRdb has only the in-frame clones, and not every one. The sample carries 170,000 or so clones, around three quarters recorded once. Source material: PBMCs. Receptors originate from a man aged 40-55 years in good health and CMV-seronegative.

The rearrangement joins TRBV7-2 to TRBJ2-7; 7 bases are shared with TRBD2. CDR1 and CDR2 (germline): SGHTA, FQGNSA. The CDR3 spans 18 residues. V gave up 0 bases and J gave up 0 bases; unmatched junction bases: 11. The CDR3 sequence is CASSLAIDGRIFSYEQYF. In DNA form, the CDR3 reads TGTGCCAGCAGCTTAGCGATTGACGGGAGGATCTTCTCCTACGAGCAGTACTTC.

This chain connects TRBV6-1 to TRBJ1-5, with D unresolved. This CDR3 region has 15 residues. Trimming removed 1 base at V and 8 bases at J, with 15 bases between. CDR1 and CDR2 from the germline V gene are MNHNS and SASEGT. This CDR3 reads CASSEGLGTAKPQHF. The CDR3 DNA is TGTGCCAGCAGTGAAGGTCTGGGTACAGCCAAGCCCCAGCATTTT.

CDR3 bases: TGTGCCTGGAGGATGGTCGGGAGAGGGGATGGCTACACCTTC. Its protein is CAWRMVGRGDGYTF. The V and J genes are TRBV30 and TRBJ1-2; D may be TRBD1 (5 bases). The CDR3 sequence is 14 residues long. Germline lookup yields CDR1 GTSNPN and CDR2 SVGIG (reference sequence). Between the trimmed V and J ends, which lost 3 bases and 6 bases, there was a span of 17 bases.

V and J are TRBV6-5 and TRBJ1-1; 7 bases match TRBD1. This CDR3 is 14 amino acids long. The V and J ends lost 5 bases and 3 bases, in that order; junction bases with no gene match: 6. Germline V gene lookup returns CDR1 MNHEY and CDR2 SVGAGI. CDR3 nucleotide sequence: TGTGCCAGCAGTCACAGGGGCTGGGACACTGAAGCTTTCTTT. Protein: CASSHRGWDTEAFF.

The CDR3 bases are TGTGCCAGCAGCCTACTGTTCCAAGAGACCCAGTACTTC. This encodes CASSLLFQETQYF. This chain connects TRBV5-5 to TRBJ2-5; D not resolved. V was shortened by 4 bases and J by 1 base, with 8 bases between the two germline ends. CDR1 and CDR2 from the germline V gene are SGHKS and YYEKEE (reference sequence). CDR3 length: 13 amino acids.

The chain carries TRBV29-1 and TRBJ2-1, with 7 bases fitting TRBD1. CDR3 length: 15 residues. The V segment lost 1 base and the J segment 2 bases; nucleotides outside the gene matches: 5. Germline loops: CDR1 SQVTM, CDR2 ANQGSEA. The CDR3 reads CSVEAPGQPYNEQFF. The CDR3 DNA sequence: TGCAGCGTTGAAGCCCCGGGACAGCCCTACAATGAGCAGTTCTTC.